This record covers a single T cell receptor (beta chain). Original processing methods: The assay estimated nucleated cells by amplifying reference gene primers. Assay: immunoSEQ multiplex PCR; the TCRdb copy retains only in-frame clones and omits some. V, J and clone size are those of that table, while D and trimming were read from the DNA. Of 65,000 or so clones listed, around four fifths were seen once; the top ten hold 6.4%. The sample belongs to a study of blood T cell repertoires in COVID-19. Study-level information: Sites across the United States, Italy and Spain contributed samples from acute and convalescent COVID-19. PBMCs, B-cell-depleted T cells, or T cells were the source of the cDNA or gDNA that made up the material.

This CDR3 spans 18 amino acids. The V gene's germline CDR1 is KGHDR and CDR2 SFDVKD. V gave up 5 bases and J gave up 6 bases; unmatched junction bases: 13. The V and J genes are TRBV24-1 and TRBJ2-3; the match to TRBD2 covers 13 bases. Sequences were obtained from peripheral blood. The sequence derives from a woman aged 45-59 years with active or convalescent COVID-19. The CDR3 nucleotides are TGTGCCACCAGTGTACCGGGCCCGGGACTAGCGGGAACTGATACGCAGTATTTT. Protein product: CATSVPGPGLAGTDTQYF.